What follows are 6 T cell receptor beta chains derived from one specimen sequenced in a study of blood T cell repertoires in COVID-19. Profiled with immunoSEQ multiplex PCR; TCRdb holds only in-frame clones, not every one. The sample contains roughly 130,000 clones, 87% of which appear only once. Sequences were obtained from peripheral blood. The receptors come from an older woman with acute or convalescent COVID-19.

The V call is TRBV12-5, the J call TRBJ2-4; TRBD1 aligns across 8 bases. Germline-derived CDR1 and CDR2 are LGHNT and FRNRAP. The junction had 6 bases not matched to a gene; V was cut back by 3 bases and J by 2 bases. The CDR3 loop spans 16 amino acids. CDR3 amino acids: CASGFPGQETKNIQYF. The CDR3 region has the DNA TGTGCTAGTGGTTTTCCGGGACAGGAGACCAAAAACATTCAGTACTTC.

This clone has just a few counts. DNA for the CDR3: TGTGCCATCAGTGGAGGGACTAGCGGGGCCTACAATGAGCAGTTCTTC. The encoded protein is CAISGGTSGAYNEQFF. The chain carries TRBV10-3 and TRBJ2-1; 13 bases agree with TRBD2. Germline V gene lookup returns CDR1 ENHRY and CDR2 SYGVKD. The CDR3 consists of 16 residues. V shed 4 bases, J shed 2 bases, and the junction held 2 bases outside the gene matches.

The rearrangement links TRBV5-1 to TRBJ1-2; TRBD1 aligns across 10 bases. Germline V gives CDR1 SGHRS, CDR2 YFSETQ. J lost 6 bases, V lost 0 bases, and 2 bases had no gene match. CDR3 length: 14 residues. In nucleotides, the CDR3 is TGCGCCAGCAGCTTGGGACAGGGGGCAAATGGCTACACCTTC. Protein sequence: CASSLGQGANGYTF.

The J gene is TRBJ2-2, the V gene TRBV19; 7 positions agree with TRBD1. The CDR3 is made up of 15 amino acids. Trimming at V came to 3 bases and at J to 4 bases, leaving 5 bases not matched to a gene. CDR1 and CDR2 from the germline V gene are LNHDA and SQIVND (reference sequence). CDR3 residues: CASSIWDRSTGELFF. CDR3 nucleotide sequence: TGTGCCAGTAGTATCTGGGACAGAAGCACCGGGGAGCTGTTTTTT.

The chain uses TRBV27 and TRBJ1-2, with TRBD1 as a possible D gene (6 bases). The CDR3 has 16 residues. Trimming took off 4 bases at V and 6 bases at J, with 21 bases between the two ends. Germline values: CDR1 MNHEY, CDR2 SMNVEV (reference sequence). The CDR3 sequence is CASSSHDRRLSNGYTF. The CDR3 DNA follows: TGTGCCAGCAGTTCCCACGACAGGAGACTATCTAATGGCTACACCTTC.

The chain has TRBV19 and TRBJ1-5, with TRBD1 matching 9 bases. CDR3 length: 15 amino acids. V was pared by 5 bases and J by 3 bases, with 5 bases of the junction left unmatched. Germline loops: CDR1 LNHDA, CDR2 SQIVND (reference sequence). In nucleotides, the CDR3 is TGTGCCAGTAGTTCAGGACAGGGGAACAATCAGCCCCAGCATTTT. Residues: CASSSGQGNNQPQHF.